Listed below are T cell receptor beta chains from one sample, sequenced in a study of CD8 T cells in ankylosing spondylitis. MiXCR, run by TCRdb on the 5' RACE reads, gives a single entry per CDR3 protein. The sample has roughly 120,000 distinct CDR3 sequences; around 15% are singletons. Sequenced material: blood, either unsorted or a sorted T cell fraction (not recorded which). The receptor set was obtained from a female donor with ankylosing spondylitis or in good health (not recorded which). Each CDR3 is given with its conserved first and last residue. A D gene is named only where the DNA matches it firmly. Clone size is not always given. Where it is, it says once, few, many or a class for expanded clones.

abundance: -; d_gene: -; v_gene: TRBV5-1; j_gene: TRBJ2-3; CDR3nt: TGCGCCAGCGGACAAAGCTACACAGATACGCAGTATTTT; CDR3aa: CASGQSYTDTQYF
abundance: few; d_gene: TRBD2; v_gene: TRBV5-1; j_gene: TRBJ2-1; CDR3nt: TGCGCCAGCAGCACCTCGACTAGCGGGGGTTACAATGAGCAGTTCTTC; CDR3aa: CASSTSTSGGYNEQFF
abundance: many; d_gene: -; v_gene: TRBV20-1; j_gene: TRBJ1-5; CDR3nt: TGCAGTGCTAGACGGACAGGCAATCAGCCCCAGCATTTT; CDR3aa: CSARRTGNQPQHF
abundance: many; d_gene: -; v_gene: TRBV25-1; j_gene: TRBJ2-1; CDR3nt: TGTGCCAGCAGTTTTCCAGGGAGCTATGAGCAGTTCTTC; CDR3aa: CASSFPGSYEQFF
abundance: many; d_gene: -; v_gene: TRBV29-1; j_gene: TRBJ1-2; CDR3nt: TGCAGCGTTGAAGAGTCAACGAGCTATGGCTACACCTTC; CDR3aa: CSVEESTSYGYTF
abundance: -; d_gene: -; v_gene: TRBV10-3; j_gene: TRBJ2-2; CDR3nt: TGTGCCATCAGTGAGTCGCATAACACCGGGGAGCTGTTTTTC; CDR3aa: CAISESHNTGELFF
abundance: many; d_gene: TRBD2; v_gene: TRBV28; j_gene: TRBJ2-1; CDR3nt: TGTGCCAGCACGGTAGCGGGGAAGGAACTTGAGCAGTTCTTC; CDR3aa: CASTVAGKELEQFF
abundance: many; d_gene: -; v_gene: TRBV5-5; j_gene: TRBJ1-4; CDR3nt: TGTGCCAGCCCGCGAGAGGAGATGAATAATGAAAAACTGTTTTTT; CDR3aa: CASPREEMNNEKLFF
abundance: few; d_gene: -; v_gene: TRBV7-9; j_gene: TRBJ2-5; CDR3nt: TGTGCCAGCAGCTTAGGGCCTACAAGAGGGGAGACCCAGTACTTC; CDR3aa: CASSLGPTRGETQYF
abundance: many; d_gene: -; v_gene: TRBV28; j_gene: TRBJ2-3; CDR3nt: TGTGCCAGCAGTGATCCGGGGAATCGAGATACGCAGTATTTT; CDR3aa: CASSDPGNRDTQYF
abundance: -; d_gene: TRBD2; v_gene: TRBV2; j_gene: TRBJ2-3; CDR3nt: TGTGCCAGCAGTGAGTCTCGCGGGAGGGCAGATACGCAGTATTTT; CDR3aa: CASSESRGRADTQYF
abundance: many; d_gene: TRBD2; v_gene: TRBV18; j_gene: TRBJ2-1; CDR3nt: TGTGCCAGCTCACCATTGACTAGCGGGGGCTCCTACAATGAGCAGTTCTTC; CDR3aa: CASSPLTSGGSYNEQFF
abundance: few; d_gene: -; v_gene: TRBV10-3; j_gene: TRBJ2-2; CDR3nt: TGTGCCATCACAGGGGATCGGATTAACACCGGGGAGCTGTTTTTT; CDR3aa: CAITGDRINTGELFF
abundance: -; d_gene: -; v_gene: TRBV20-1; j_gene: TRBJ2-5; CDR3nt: TGCAGTGCTAGAGACGCCCAAAGAAGTCAAGAGACCCAGTACTTC; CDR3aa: CSARDAQRSQETQYF
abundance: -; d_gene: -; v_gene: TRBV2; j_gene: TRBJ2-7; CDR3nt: TGTGCCAGCAGTGACAGCCACGAGCAGTACTTC; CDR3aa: CASSDSHEQYF
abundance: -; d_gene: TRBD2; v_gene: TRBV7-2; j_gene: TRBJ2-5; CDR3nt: TGTGCCAGCAGCTTAGGGGTAGCGGGGGCCCAAGAGACCCAGTACTTC; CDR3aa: CASSLGVAGAQETQYF
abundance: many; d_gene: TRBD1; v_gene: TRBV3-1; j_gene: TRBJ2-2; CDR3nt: TGTGCCAGCAGCCCCCGGGACAGAAACACCGGGGAGCTGTTTTTT; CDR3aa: CASSPRDRNTGELFF
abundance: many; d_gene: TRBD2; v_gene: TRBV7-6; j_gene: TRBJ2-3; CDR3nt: TGTGCCAGCAGCCTACCCCCCTTTAGCGGGGGGGCCAGAGATACGCAGTATTTT; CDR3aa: CASSLPPFSGGARDTQYF
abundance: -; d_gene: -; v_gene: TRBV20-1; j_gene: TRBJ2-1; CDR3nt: TGCAGTGCTCTGACTAGGTGGTCCTACAATGAGCAGTTCTTC; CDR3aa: CSALTRWSYNEQFF
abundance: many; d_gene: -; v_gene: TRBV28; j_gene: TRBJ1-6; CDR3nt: TGTGCCAGCAGCCCGAGGGGAGCTGAGGATAATTCACCCCTCCACTTT; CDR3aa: CASSPRGAEDNSPLHF
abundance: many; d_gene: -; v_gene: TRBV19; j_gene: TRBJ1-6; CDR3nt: TGTGCCAGCAGTACAGGGCTGTATTCACCCCTCCACTTT; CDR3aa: CASSTGLYSPLHF
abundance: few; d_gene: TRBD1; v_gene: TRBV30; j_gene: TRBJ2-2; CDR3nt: TGTGCCTGGAGAGGGACAGCCGTCACCGGGGAGCTGTTTTTT; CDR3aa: CAWRGTAVTGELFF
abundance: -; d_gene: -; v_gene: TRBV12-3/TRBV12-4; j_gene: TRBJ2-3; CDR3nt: TGTGCCAGCAGTTTCCAGGGGCGGACAGATACGCAGTATTTT; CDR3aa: CASSFQGRTDTQYF
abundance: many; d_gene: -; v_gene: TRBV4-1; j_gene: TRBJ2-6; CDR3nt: TGCGCCAGCAGCCCGGGGGTTCTGATACCGAACGTCCTGACTTTC; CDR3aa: CASSPGVLIPNVLTF
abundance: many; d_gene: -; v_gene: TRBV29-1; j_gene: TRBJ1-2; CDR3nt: TGCAGCGTAGGGGTTTCGGAGAATAACTATGGCTACACCTTC; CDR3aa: CSVGVSENNYGYTF
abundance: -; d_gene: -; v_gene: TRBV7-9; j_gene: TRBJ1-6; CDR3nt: TGTGCCAGCAGCAGTGGACAGAGCTCCTATAATTCACCCCTCCACTTT; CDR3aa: CASSSGQSSYNSPLHF
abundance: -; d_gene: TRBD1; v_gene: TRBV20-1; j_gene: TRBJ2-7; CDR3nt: TGCAGTGCCCATCAACCGGGACAGGGTAACGAGCAGTACTTC; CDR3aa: CSAHQPGQGNEQYF
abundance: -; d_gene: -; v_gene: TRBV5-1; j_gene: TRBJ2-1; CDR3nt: TGCGCCAGCAGCCAGGAAGGCCCGTACAATGAGCAGTTCTTC; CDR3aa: CASSQEGPYNEQFF